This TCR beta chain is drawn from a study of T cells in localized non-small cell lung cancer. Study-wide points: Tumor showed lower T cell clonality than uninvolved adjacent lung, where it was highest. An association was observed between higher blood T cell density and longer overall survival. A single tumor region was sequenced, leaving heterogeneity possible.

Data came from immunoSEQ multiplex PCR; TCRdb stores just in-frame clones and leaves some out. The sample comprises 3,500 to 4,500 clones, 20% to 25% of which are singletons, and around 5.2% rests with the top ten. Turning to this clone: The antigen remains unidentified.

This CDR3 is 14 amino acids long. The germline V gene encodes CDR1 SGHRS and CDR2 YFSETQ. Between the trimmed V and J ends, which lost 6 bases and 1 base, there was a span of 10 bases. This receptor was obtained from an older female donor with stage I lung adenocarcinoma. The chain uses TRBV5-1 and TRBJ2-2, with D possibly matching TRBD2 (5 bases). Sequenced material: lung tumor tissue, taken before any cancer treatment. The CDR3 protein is CASIEGVNTGELFF. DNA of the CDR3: TGCGCCAGCATAGAGGGAGTGAACACCGGGGAGCTGTTTTTT. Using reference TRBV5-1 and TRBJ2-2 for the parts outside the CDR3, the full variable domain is KAGVTQTPRYLIKTRGQQVTLSCSPISGHRSVSWYQQTPGQGLQFLFEYFSETQRNKGNFPGRFSGRQFSNSRSEMNVSTLELGDSALYLCASIEGVNTGELFFGEGSRLTVL.